This T cell receptor beta chain was found in a study of brain T cells in children with intractable seizures. Looked up from germline, CDR1 is SGHTA and CDR2 is FQGTGA. The germline V and J ends were trimmed by 5 bases and 5 bases, with 9 bases remaining between them. There are 12 residues in the CDR3. The table came from immunoSEQ multiplex PCR; TCRdb's copy has only in-frame clones and leaves some out. The sample consists of roughly 80,000 clones, under 95% of them appearing once. The receptor comes from a girl aged 2 to 10 with Rasmussen encephalitis and intractable seizures. V gene TRBV7-3 combines with J gene TRBJ2-5, with D hard to call. The sequenced sample was peripheral blood, obtained at surgery. The CDR3 DNA reads as TGTGCCAGCAGCGACACGTCGGAGACCCAGTACTTC. Translating it yields CASSDTSETQYF.